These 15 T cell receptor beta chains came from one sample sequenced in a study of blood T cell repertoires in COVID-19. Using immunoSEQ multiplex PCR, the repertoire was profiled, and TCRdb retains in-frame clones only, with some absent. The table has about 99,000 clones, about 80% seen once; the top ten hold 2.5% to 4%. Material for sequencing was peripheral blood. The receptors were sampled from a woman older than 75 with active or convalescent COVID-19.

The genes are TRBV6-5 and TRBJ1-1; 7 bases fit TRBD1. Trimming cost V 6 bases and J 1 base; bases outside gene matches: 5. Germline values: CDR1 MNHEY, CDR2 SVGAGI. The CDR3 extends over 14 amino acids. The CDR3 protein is CASRRQGGNTEAFF. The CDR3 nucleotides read TGTGCCAGCAGGAGACAGGGAGGGAACACTGAAGCTTTCTTT.

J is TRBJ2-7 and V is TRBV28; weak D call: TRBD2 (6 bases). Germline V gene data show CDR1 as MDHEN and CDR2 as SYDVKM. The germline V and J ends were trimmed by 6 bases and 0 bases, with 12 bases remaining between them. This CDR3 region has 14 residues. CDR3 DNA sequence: TGTGCCAGCAGGTGGGACTTCAGCTCCTACGAGCAGTACTTC. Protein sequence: CASRWDFSSYEQYF. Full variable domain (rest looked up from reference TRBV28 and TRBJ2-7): DVKVTQSSRYLVKRTGEKVFLECVQDMDHENMFWYRQDPGLGLRLIYFSYDVKMKEKGDIPEGYSVSREKKERFSLILESASTNQTSMYLCASRWDFSSYEQYFGPGTRLTVT.

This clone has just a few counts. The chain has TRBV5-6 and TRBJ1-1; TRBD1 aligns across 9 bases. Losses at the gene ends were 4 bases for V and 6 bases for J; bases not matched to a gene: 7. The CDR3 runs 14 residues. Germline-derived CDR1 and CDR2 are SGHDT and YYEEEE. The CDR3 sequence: CASSHGTGLPEAFF. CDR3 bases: TGTGCCAGCAGCCACGGGACAGGGTTACCTGAAGCTTTCTTT.

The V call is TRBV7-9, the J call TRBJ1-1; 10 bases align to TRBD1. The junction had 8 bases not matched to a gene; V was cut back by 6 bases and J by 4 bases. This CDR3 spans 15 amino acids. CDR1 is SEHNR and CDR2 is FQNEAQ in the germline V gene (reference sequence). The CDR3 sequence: CASSPGTGEGTEAFF. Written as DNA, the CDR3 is TGTGCCAGCAGTCCCGGGACAGGGGAAGGCACTGAAGCTTTCTTT.

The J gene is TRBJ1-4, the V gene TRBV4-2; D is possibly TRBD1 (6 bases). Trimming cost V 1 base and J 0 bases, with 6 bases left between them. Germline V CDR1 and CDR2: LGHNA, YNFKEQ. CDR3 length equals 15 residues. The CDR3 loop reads CASSQGTATNEKLFF. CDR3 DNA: TGTGCCAGCAGCCAAGGGACAGCAACTAATGAAAAACTGTTTTTT.

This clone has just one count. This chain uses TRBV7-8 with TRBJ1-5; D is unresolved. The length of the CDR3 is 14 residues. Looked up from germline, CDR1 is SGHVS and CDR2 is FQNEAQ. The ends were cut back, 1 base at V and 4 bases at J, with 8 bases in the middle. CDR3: CASSLVADNQPQHF. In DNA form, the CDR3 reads TGTGCCAGCAGCTTAGTGGCAGATAATCAGCCCCAGCATTTT.

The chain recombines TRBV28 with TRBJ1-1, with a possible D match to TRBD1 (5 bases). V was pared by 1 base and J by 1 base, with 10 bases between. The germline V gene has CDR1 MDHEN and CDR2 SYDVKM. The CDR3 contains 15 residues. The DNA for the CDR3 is TGTGCCAGCAGTTTATTCCGGGGGGGGAACACTGAAGCTTTCTTT. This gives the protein CASSLFRGGNTEAFF.

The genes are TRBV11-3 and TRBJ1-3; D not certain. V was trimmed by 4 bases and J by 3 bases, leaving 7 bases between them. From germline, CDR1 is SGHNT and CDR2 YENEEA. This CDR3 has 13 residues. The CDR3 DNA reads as TGTGCCAGCAGCTCGGGTTATGGAAACACCATATATTTT. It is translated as CASSSGYGNTIYF.

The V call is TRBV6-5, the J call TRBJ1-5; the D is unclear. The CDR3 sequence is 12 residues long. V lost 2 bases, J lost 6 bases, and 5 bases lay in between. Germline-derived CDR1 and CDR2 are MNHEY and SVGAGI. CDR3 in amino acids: CASSYPGQPQHF. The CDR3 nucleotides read TGTGCCAGCAGTTACCCGGGTCAGCCCCAGCATTTT.

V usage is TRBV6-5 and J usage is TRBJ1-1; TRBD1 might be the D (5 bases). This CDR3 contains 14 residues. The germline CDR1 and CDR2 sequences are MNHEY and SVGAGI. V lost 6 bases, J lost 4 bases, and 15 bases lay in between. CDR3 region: CASSSTWGGTEAFF. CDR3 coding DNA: TGTGCCAGCAGCTCGACTTGGGGGGGCACTGAAGCTTTCTTT.

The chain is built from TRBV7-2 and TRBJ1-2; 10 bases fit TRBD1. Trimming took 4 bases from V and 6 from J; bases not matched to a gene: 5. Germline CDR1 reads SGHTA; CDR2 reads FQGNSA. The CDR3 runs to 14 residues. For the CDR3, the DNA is TGTGCCAGCAGCTCGCCGGGACAGGGGAATGGCTACACCTTC. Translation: CASSSPGQGNGYTF.

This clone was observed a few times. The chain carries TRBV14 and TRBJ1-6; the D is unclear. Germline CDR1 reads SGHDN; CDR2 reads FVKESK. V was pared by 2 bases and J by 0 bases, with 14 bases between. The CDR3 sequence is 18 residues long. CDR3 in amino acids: CASSQPAGLSSYNSPLHF. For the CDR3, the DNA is TGTGCCAGCAGCCAACCTGCGGGCCTCAGCTCCTATAATTCACCCCTCCACTTT.

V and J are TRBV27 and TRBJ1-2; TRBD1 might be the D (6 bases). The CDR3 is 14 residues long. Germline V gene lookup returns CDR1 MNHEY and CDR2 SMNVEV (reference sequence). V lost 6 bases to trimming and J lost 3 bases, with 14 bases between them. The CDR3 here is CASRPDRLYYGYTF. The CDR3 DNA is TGTGCCAGCAGACCTGACAGGCTTTACTATGGCTACACCTTC.

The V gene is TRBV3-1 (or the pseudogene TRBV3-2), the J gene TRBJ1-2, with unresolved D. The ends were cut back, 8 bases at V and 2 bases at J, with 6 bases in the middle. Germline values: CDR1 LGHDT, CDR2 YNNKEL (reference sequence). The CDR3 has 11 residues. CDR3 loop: CASGANYGYTF. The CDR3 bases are TGTGCCAGCGGAGCAAACTATGGCTACACCTTC.

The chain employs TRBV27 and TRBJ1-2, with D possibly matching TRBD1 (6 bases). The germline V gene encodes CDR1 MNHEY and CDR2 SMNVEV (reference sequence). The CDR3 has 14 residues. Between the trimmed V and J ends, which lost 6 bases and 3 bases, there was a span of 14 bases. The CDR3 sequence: CASSHRQGYYGYTF. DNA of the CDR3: TGTGCCAGCAGCCACCGCCAGGGGTACTATGGCTACACCTTC.